This T cell receptor (beta chain) came from a study of blood T cell repertoires in COVID-19. The germline V gene has CDR1 MNHEY and CDR2 SMNVEV (reference sequence). V lost 0 bases to trimming and J lost 3 bases, with 5 bases between them. The CDR3 loop spans 13 amino acids. The method was immunoSEQ multiplex PCR; TCRdb's version includes in-frame clones alone and lacks a portion of them. The table records 150,000 to 200,000 clones, around 85% of them present only once. This receptor was identified in a human donor with acute or convalescent COVID-19. The donor label of this sample is uncertain. The specimen was peripheral blood. The rearrangement links TRBV27 to TRBJ1-1; D unclear. The CDR3 reads CASSLSGYTEAFF. Written as DNA, the CDR3 is TGTGCCAGCAGTTTATCCGGGTACACTGAAGCTTTCTTT.